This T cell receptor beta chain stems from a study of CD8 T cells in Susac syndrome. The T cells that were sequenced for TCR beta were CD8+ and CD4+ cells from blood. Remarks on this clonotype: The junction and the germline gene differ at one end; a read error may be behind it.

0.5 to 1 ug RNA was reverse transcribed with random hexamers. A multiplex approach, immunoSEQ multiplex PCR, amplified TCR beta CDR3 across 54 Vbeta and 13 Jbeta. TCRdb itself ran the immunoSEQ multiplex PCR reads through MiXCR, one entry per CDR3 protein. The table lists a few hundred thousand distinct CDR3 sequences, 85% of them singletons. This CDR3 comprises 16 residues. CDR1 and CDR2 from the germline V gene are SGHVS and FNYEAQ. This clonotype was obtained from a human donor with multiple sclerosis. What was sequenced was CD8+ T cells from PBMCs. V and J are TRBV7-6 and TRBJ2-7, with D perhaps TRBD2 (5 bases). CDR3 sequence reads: CANSRKPAESSYEQYF. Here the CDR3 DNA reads TGTGCCAACAGCCGAAAGCCAGCGGAAAGCTCCTACGAGCAGTACTTC.